This T cell receptor beta chain originates from a study of T cells after yellow fever vaccination (dated by TCRdb to the late 2010s). At the level of the whole study: Using CD3, CD45RA, CCR7 and CD95 staining, memory subsets (EM, EMRA, CM and Tscm) were sorted on a BD FACS Aria III. The SMART-Seq v4 Ultra Low Input RNA kit was used to prepare libraries from fractions with low cell numbers. To track T-cell clones before and after primary and booster YFV17D yellow fever vaccination, bulk TCR alpha and beta repertoires were sequenced longitudinally. The cohort comprised two healthy male donors, one aged 18 to 29 and one aged 30 to 40 years. Blood was drawn at multiple timepoints before and after primary and secondary immunization, with bulk PBMC replicates and cell subsets isolated. Memory subsets were sorted on days 0, 15 and 45 and at 18 months after primary vaccination, and on days 0, 15 and 45 after the 30-year booster.

The treatment or condition label of this sample denotes: live attenuated yellow fever vaccine strain. A standard Ficoll-Paque protocol was used to isolate PBMCs from peripheral blood. For sorted memory subsets, RNA extraction was done with the RNeasy Micro Kit. TCR cDNA was synthesized by 5'RACE template switching, which introduced a universal primer site and unique molecular identifiers. Priming of cDNA synthesis was performed from both the TCR alpha and TCR beta constant segments. Library amplification involved two PCR steps, and the second step added sample barcodes and sequencing adapters. Sequencing of libraries was performed on Illumina HiSeq 2500 (2x100 bp) or NovaSeq (2x150 bp). The paper's data handling went like this. MIGEC was used to demultiplex reads and collapse the reads into UMI consensus sequences, and MiXCR was used for V(D)J alignment. Clonotypes responding to the vaccine were identified with edgeR on replicate PBMC samples, with the criteria of FDR below 0.01 and a log2 fold change above 5 up to day 15. Each bulk clonotype received a CD4 or CD8 identity based on whether the sequenced CD4 or CD8 repertoire contained that clonotype at higher abundance. Clonotype frequencies in memory subsets were weighted by FACS-sorted cell numbers to estimate each clone's distribution across memory phenotypes. TCRdb reprocessed the public reads (quality trimming at Q25 with fastp, clone calling with MiXCR) and kept in-frame beta chains. Here each entry gathers all rows of one CDR3 protein and keeps the most common genes and DNA. TCRdb's processing, not the authors', yielded these V and J calls. Counted in this sample were approximately 10,000 distinct CDR3 sequences; 5.8% of them appeared once. The ten largest clones add up to roughly 0.9% of the sample.

Findings and caveats that apply to the study as a whole: Because the study included only a couple of donors, the extent to which the findings can be generalized is limited. In the sorted memory subsets on day 0, nearly all vaccine-responding clonotypes were below the level of detection. After the booster, most of the clones that had expanded following primary vaccination were detected again (just under 97% of CD4 and 80% to 90% of CD8), which suggests that memory was broadly maintained. The secondary T-cell response was found to be weaker but faster than the primary response, with a peak reached on day 5 rather than on day 15. FACS-sorted repertoires could contain abundant contaminating clonotypes from the bulk population, so computational filtering was required. A small share of clonotypes was detected in both CD4 and CD8 compartments, with the overlap likely arising from convergent recombination.

Measured from the cysteine to the phenylalanine, the CDR3 is 13 residues long. Of all the DNA, just the CDR3 is kept, 39 bases in frame from base 1. V loses 3 bases, J loses 2 bases, and the germline ends lie 6 bases apart. This clonotype was counted many times. No base qualities exist here, and no much larger clone lies one base off it. The rearranged segments are TRBV12-3 or TRBV12-4 and TRBJ2-3; the D gene lacks a confident call. The receptor was isolated from a man under 40 who received the YFV17D yellow fever vaccine. Sequences were derived from PBMCs, either bulk or a sorted T-cell subset (CD4+, CD8+, memory, or dextramer-sorted; not recorded which), sampled on the day of the yellow fever booster vaccination. Read as DNA, the sequence is TGTGCCAGCAGTTTGGGAATCACAGATACGCAGTATTTT. It is translated as CASSLGITDTQYF.